These 24 T cell receptor beta chains originate from one sample sequenced in a study of cytomegalovirus exposure and HLA in healthy donors. 13 Jbeta primers and 60 Vbeta primers were used for the PCR. Some clones are missing from TCRdb's copy, which holds only in-frame ones; the method was immunoSEQ multiplex PCR. The sample yields about 190,000 clones, approximately 70% seen once. The sample was PBMCs. The receptors come from a woman aged 25 to 39 in good health and CMV-seropositive.

The chain couples TRBV11-2 to TRBJ2-1; TRBD2 matches at 12 bases. Trimming removed 2 bases from V and 8 bases from J; junction bases left unmatched: 4. CDR3 size: 15 residues. The germline V gene has CDR1 SGHAT and CDR2 FQNNGV. The DNA for the CDR3 is TGTGCCAGCAGCTTATGGCTAGCGGGAGGGGATGAGCAGTTCTTC. Amino acid sequence: CASSLWLAGGDEQFF.

This rearrangement joins TRBV11-2 to TRBJ2-1; the match to TRBD2 covers 9 bases. The CDR3 extends over 13 amino acids. V lost 5 bases to trimming and J lost 6 bases; unmatched junction nucleotides: 2. The germline CDR1 and CDR2 sequences are SGHAT and FQNNGV. CDR3 DNA: TGTGCCAGCAGCCGACTAGCGGCCAATGAGCAGTTCTTC. It codes for CASSRLAANEQFF.

This sequence joins TRBV18 and TRBJ2-2; maybe TRBD2 (5 bases). CDR1 and CDR2 from the germline V gene are KGHSH and LQKENI. Trimming pared 2 bases from V and 0 bases from J, leaving 10 bases between. The CDR3 extends over 16 amino acids. CDR3 sequence: CASSPRTGANTGELFF. The CDR3 DNA sequence: TGTGCCAGCTCACCAAGGACTGGCGCGAACACCGGGGAGCTGTTTTTT. The complete variable domain, with remaining parts taken from reference TRBV18 and TRBJ2-2, reads NAGVMQNPRHLVRRRGQEARLRCSPMKGHSHVYWYRQLPEEGLKFMVYLQKENIIDESGMPKERFSAEFPKEGPSILRIQQVVRGDSAAYFCASSPRTGANTGELFFGEGSRLTVL.

This chain joins TRBV10-3 and TRBJ2-5; 7 positions match TRBD2. The CDR3 is 13 amino acids. Germline CDR1 reads ENHRY; CDR2 reads SYGVKD. V trimming: 4 bases; J trimming: 5 bases; junction bases outside the gene matches: 4. This CDR3 is CAISGGGAETQYF. For the CDR3, the DNA is TGTGCCATCAGTGGGGGGGGAGCGGAGACCCAGTACTTC.

The chain combines TRBV2 with TRBJ1-2; TRBD1 agrees at 9 bases. The V and J ends lost 7 bases and 6 bases, in that order; junction bases with no gene match: 9. The CDR3 totals 14 residues. Per the germline V gene, CDR1 is SNHLY and CDR2 is FYNNEI. This CDR3 reads CASTANRDRDGYTF. The CDR3 DNA reads as TGTGCCAGCACTGCCAACCGGGACAGGGATGGCTACACCTTC.

The chain joins TRBV7-9 to TRBJ2-1, with 9 bases matching TRBD2. V was pared by 2 bases and J by 7 bases, with 6 bases of the junction left unmatched. CDR1 and CDR2 (germline): SEHNR, FQNEAQ (reference sequence). This CDR3 has 15 amino acids. As DNA, the CDR3 is TGTGCCAGCAGCTTATCCCTAGCGGGATTGAATGAGCAGTTCTTC. This encodes CASSLSLAGLNEQFF. Supplemented by reference TRBV7-9 and TRBJ2-1, the full variable domain reads DTGVSQNPRHKITKRGQNVTFRCDPISEHNRLYWYRQTLGQGPEFLTYFQNEAQLEKSRLLSDRFSAERPKGSFSTLEIQRTEQGDSAMYLCASSLSLAGLNEQFFGPGTRLTVL.

This clone was seen a single time. An end of the junction does not agree with germline; a read error may underlie this. The J gene is TRBJ2-1, the V gene TRBV7-9; D may be TRBD1 (6 bases). The CDR3 has 14 amino acids. The germline V gene has CDR1 SEHNR and CDR2 FQNEAQ (reference sequence). The CDR3 loop reads CSSSFLKGGNEQFF. The CDR3 DNA follows: TGTTCCAGCAGCTTTCTCAAAGGGGGCAATGAGCAGTTCTTC.

The chain combines TRBV6-8 with TRBJ2-7; maybe TRBD1 (6 bases). Trimming pared 8 bases from V and 4 bases from J, leaving 15 bases between. This CDR3 spans 13 amino acids. Germline CDR1 reads MNHGY; CDR2 reads SAAAGT. CDR3 sequence (DNA): TGTGCCAGCCACAGGGTTGCCGGATACGAGCAGTACTTC. Protein sequence: CASHRVAGYEQYF.

This chain joins TRBV5-5 and TRBJ2-1; weak D call: TRBD2 (5 bases). There are 14 residues in the CDR3. V gave up 4 bases and J gave up 10 bases, with 18 bases separating them. CDR1 is SGHKS and CDR2 is YYEKEE in the germline V gene (reference sequence). The chain's CDR3 is CASSTRLELNEQFF. In nucleotides, the CDR3 is TGTGCCAGCAGCACTAGACTGGAACTCAACGAGCAGTTCTTC.

The CDR3 sequence is CASRAPGGNTEAFF. The CDR3 bases are TGTGCCAGCAGAGCTCCTGGCGGGAACACTGAAGCTTTCTTT. The V gene is TRBV28, the J gene TRBJ1-1; the D is unclear. The CDR3 runs 14 residues. CDR1 and CDR2 from the germline V gene are MDHEN and SYDVKM. The V and J ends lost 6 bases and 1 base respectively, with 12 bases between them.

This clone appeared once. The V and J genes are TRBV18 and TRBJ2-5, with 12 bases fitting TRBD2. The DNA end is a closer match to TRBJ2-7, so the J assignment may be wrong. Germline V gene sequence: CDR1 KGHSH, CDR2 LQKENI. The CDR3 has 15 amino acids. CDR3 protein: CASSPGLAGTYEQYF. The CDR3 region has the DNA TGTGCCAGCTCACCAGGACTAGCGGGGACCTACGAGCAGTACTTC.

V usage is TRBV5-1 and J usage is TRBJ2-7, with 9 bases fitting TRBD1. This CDR3 is 12 amino acids long. V lost 10 bases to trimming and J lost 5 bases; unmatched junction nucleotides: 7. Per germline, CDR1 SGHRS and CDR2 YFSETQ. The CDR3 nucleotides read TGCGCCGGAAGACAGGGGGTCCACGAGCAGTACTTC. The encoded protein is CAGRQGVHEQYF. The variable domain in full, with the rest retrieved from reference TRBV5-1 and TRBJ2-7, is KAGVTQTPRYLIKTRGQQVTLSCSPISGHRSVSWYQQTPGQGLQFLFEYFSETQRNKGNFPGRFSGRQFSNSRSEMNVSTLELGDSALYLCAGRQGVHEQYFGPGTRLTVT.

This clone was detected only a few times. The chain couples TRBV5-4 to TRBJ1-1; no reliable D call. The CDR3 spans 13 residues. With 0 bases removed from V and 7 bases from J, the gap between germline ends came to 10 bases. CDR1 is SGHNT and CDR2 is YYREEE in the germline V gene (reference sequence). The CDR3, as DNA: TGTGCCAGCAGCTTGGCGGGGTCGGGTGAAGCTTTCTTT. Its protein is CASSLAGSGEAFF.

This clone turned up a few times. V and J are TRBV7-9 and TRBJ2-5; D perhaps matches TRBD2 (7 bases). This CDR3 region has 14 residues. Germline V gene lookup returns CDR1 SEHNR and CDR2 FQNEAQ (reference sequence). Trimming pared 7 bases from V and 4 bases from J, leaving 16 bases between. The DNA for the CDR3 is TGTGCCAGCACCTCTGGGCGGGGGCGAGAGACCCAGTACTTC. This translates into CASTSGRGRETQYF.

V is TRBV28 and J is TRBJ1-1, with 10 positions matching TRBD1. The CDR3 is 18 residues long. Looked up from germline, CDR1 is MDHEN and CDR2 is SYDVKM. V gave up 4 bases and J gave up 0 bases; unmatched junction bases: 11. The CDR3 bases are TGTGCCAGCAGTTACGGTAGGGGACAGGGGCTACTGAACACTGAAGCTTTCTTT. Translated, it gives CASSYGRGQGLLNTEAFF. The whole variable domain, remainder taken from reference TRBV28 and TRBJ1-1, is DVKVTQSSRYLVKRTGEKVFLECVQDMDHENMFWYRQDPGLGLRLIYFSYDVKMKEKGDIPEGYSVSREKKERFSLILESASTNQTSMYLCASSYGRGQGLLNTEAFFGQGTRLTVV.

The V and J genes are TRBV6-6 and TRBJ1-3; 8 bases line up with TRBD1. The trim removed 5 bases at V and 0 bases at J, leaving 6 bases unmatched. There are 16 residues in the CDR3. Germline CDR1 and CDR2: MNHNY and SVGAGI (reference sequence). The CDR3, as DNA: TGTGCCAGCAGTGTCGACAGGGGATCCTCTGGAAACACCATATATTTT. It codes for CASSVDRGSSGNTIYF.

The V call is TRBV5-4, the J call TRBJ1-2; D perhaps matches TRBD1 (5 bases). CDR1 and CDR2 (germline): SGHNT, YYREEE (reference sequence). The CDR3 totals 13 residues. Trimming removed 5 bases from V and 7 bases from J, with 15 bases in between. CDR3 sequence: CASSHPGEPGYTF. The CDR3 nucleotides read TGTGCCAGCAGTCACCCGGGGGAGCCTGGCTACACCTTC.

This chain uses TRBV11-2 with TRBJ2-5, with 9 bases fitting TRBD2. The CDR3 has 16 amino acids. V lost 1 base to trimming and J lost 7 bases; unmatched junction nucleotides: 10. Germline CDR1 SGHAT, CDR2 FQNNGV. The CDR3 nucleotides read TGTGCCAGCAGCTTAGGATTTAGCGGGAGTGGTGGGACCCAGTACTTC. Amino acid sequence: CASSLGFSGSGGTQYF.

This clone was observed a few times. The rearrangement uses TRBV10-3 and TRBJ2-7; 7 bases align to TRBD2. J gave up 3 bases and V 9 bases, and 8 bases lay outside the gene matches. The germline V gene encodes CDR1 ENHRY and CDR2 SYGVKD. CDR3 size: 13 residues. CDR3 protein: CAIQAAGYYEQYF. The CDR3 nucleotides read TGTGCCATACAAGCAGCGGGATACTACGAGCAGTACTTC.

This clone was found a few times. This chain connects TRBV11-2 to TRBJ2-7; unclear D gene. There are 13 residues in the CDR3. V lost 0 bases and J lost 2, with 5 bases in between. Germline V gene sequence: CDR1 SGHAT, CDR2 FQNNGV. This CDR3 is CASSLDLTYEQYF. The CDR3 coding sequence is TGTGCCAGCAGCTTAGATCTAACCTACGAGCAGTACTTC.

The chain employs TRBV6-1 and TRBJ2-1; 11 positions agree with TRBD2. The trim removed 5 bases at V and 12 bases at J, leaving 3 bases unmatched. The CDR3 covers 12 residues. The V gene's germline CDR1 is MNHNS and CDR2 SASEGT. The CDR3 DNA reads TGTGCCAGCAGTCTACTAGCGGGAGTGCAGTTCTTC. The encoded protein is CASSLLAGVQFF.

This chain connects TRBV28 to TRBJ1-2; D remains ambiguous. Trimming left V 4 bases short and J 4 bases short, with 19 bases between. This CDR3 has 16 amino acids. Germline V gene data show CDR1 as MDHEN and CDR2 as SYDVKM. CDR3 region: CASSSVTVHFSYGYTF. CDR3 DNA sequence: TGTGCCAGCAGTTCTGTTACCGTTCACTTCTCCTATGGCTACACCTTC.

The chain joins TRBV6-4 to TRBJ2-7; TRBD2 is a possible D gene (5 bases). The V gene lost 6 bases and the J gene lost 7 bases, with 16 bases spanning the gap. This CDR3 is built from 13 residues. CDR1 is MRHNA and CDR2 is SNTAGT in the germline V gene. The CDR3 DNA sequence: TGTGCCAGCAGCGCAGGACTTCTCGGGGAGCAGTACTTC. It codes for CASSAGLLGEQYF.

The chain links TRBV7-6 to TRBJ1-5, with TRBD1 as a possible D gene (5 bases). Germline-derived CDR1 and CDR2 are SGHVS and FNYEAQ. This CDR3 has 18 amino acids. The V gene lost 0 bases and the J gene lost 0 bases, with 15 bases spanning the gap. This CDR3 reads CASSLAKEGKYSNQPQHF. The CDR3 DNA reads as TGTGCCAGCAGCTTAGCGAAGGAGGGGAAGTATAGCAATCAGCCCCAGCATTTT.